The 20 T cell receptor beta chains presented below share a single source sample, sequenced in a study of cytomegalovirus exposure and HLA in healthy donors. Primers included in the PCR were 60 Vbeta and 13 Jbeta primers. This table comes from immunoSEQ multiplex PCR, and its TCRdb copy is limited to in-frame clones, with some not included. The sample records around 140,000 clones, more than 75% being singletons. Material: PBMCs. Source of these receptors: a man between 40 and 49 years old in good health and CMV-seronegative.

This clone has a handful of counts. The chain carries TRBV21-1 and TRBJ2-4; the table assigns TRBD1, which was not confirmed against the DNA. TRBV21-1 is shown as a pseudogene. This CDR3 comprises 12 residues. The CDR3 region has the DNA TGTGCCAGCCGACCTAAGGGGCATAGACGAGATTTC. Translated: CASRPKGHRRDF.

This clone has only one observation. CDR3 nucleotide sequence: TGTGCCTGGATTCCGGAGTGGGGGGACAGGGTCTACAATGAGCAGTTCTTC. Translated, it gives CAWIPEWGDRVYNEQFF. The chain joins TRBV30 to TRBJ2-1; 9 bases align to TRBD1. The CDR3 totals 17 residues. V shed 4 bases and J 3 bases; nucleotides not matched to a gene: 13. Germline CDR1 reads GTSNPN; CDR2 reads SVGIG (reference sequence).

The gene calls are TRBV11-1 and TRBJ1-1, with D perhaps TRBD1 (5 bases). The CDR3 is 15 amino acids. The V end lost 0 bases, the J end lost 4 bases, and 12 bases lay between the germline ends. Looked up from germline, CDR1 is SGHAT and CDR2 is FQDESV (reference sequence). This CDR3 reads CASSLAGLQGTEAFF. The CDR3 DNA reads TGTGCCAGCAGCTTAGCAGGCTTGCAGGGCACTGAAGCTTTCTTT.

This clone occurred once. The chain links TRBV28 to TRBJ2-1; TRBD2 is a possible D gene (5 bases). Deletions cut 3 bases from V and 0 bases from J, with 12 bases between. The CDR3 has 16 residues. Germline loops: CDR1 MDHEN, CDR2 SYDVKM. The CDR3, as DNA: TGTGCCAGCAGTTTTCGCGGGTACAGCTCCTACAATGAGCAGTTCTTC. Translated: CASSFRGYSSYNEQFF.

This sequence joins TRBV11-2 and TRBJ2-2; 8 bases line up with TRBD1. Trimming took 5 bases from V and 3 from J; bases not matched to a gene: 8. Germline values: CDR1 SGHAT, CDR2 FQNNGV. This CDR3 spans 16 amino acids. The CDR3: CASSPTDRVYTGELFF. CDR3 nucleotides: TGTGCCAGCAGCCCAACGGACAGGGTCTACACCGGGGAGCTGTTTTTT.

The chain links TRBV28 to TRBJ2-3; a weak D match, TRBD1 (7 bases). Germline lookup yields CDR1 MDHEN and CDR2 SYDVKM. The CDR3 runs to 15 residues. Trimming pared 7 bases from V and 1 base from J, leaving 15 bases between. CDR3 coding DNA: TGTGCCAGCAATAACGGAGGGGGCGGCACAGATACGCAGTATTTT. This gives the protein CASNNGGGGTDTQYF.

This chain links TRBV27 with TRBJ1-1; no clear D. The CDR3 sequence is 13 residues long. Germline values: CDR1 MNHEY, CDR2 SMNVEV (reference sequence). Trimming cost V 3 bases and J 2 bases, with 7 bases left between them. The CDR3 reads CASSLSENTEAFF. CDR3 sequence (DNA): TGTGCCAGCAGTTTGTCAGAAAACACTGAAGCTTTCTTT.

This clone was seen only a few times. This chain uses TRBV6-1 with TRBJ2-3; the D gene is possibly TRBD2 (6 bases). V lost 2 bases, J lost 4 bases, and 13 bases lay in between. Germline V gene data show CDR1 as MNHNS and CDR2 as SASEGT. This CDR3 is built from 15 residues. The CDR3 loop is CASSELAGTPDTQYF. The CDR3 region has the DNA TGTGCCAGCAGTGAATTGGCGGGGACCCCAGATACGCAGTATTTT.

The V gene is TRBV6-4, the J gene TRBJ2-1; TRBD2 matches 8 bases. Germline V gene sequence: CDR1 MRHNA, CDR2 SNTAGT. V shed 2 bases, J shed 6 bases, and the junction held 6 bases outside the gene matches. The length of the CDR3 is 15 residues. CDR3 sequence (DNA): TGTGCCAGCAGTGACAGAGCGGGAGATGGCAATGAGCAGTTCTTC. This gives the protein CASSDRAGDGNEQFF.

The chain combines TRBV7-6 with TRBJ1-6; a weak D match, TRBD1 (6 bases). The ends were cut back, 1 base at V and 10 bases at J, with 8 bases in the middle. Germline lookup yields CDR1 SGHVS and CDR2 FNYEAQ. This CDR3 is 13 amino acids long. The CDR3 DNA reads as TGTGCCAGCAGCTTAGGCCAGGGGTCACCCCTCCACTTT. Translated: CASSLGQGSPLHF.

This clone appeared a single time. The V call is TRBV28, the J call TRBJ2-7; D may be TRBD2 (5 bases). This CDR3 is 13 amino acids long. V gave up 2 bases and J gave up 4 bases, with 9 bases separating them. The germline CDR1 and CDR2 sequences are MDHEN and SYDVKM. The CDR3 region is CASSLGPGYEQYF. DNA for the CDR3: TGTGCCAGCAGTTTAGGACCGGGGTACGAGCAGTACTTC.

This chain uses TRBV9 with TRBJ2-1; 7 bases line up with TRBD1. V gave up 1 base and J gave up 9 bases; unmatched junction bases: 13. Germline V gene lookup returns CDR1 SGDLS and CDR2 YYNGEE. This CDR3 is 16 amino acids long. CDR3 coding DNA: TGTGCCAGCAGCGTATTTGGACAGGCCGGGCAGGGTGAGCAGTTCTTC. Translating it yields CASSVFGQAGQGEQFF.

The genes are TRBV7-2 and TRBJ2-3; the match to TRBD1 covers 7 bases. Germline V gives CDR1 SGHTA, CDR2 FQGNSA. V lost 4 bases and J lost 4; bases outside the gene matches: 8. CDR3 size: 15 residues. The CDR3 reads CASSSPDRPSDTQYF. In DNA form, the CDR3 reads TGTGCCAGCAGCTCACCGGACAGGCCCTCAGATACGCAGTATTTT.

This clone showed up just once. Relative to the germline gene, one junction end is altered; a read error may explain this. The rearrangement links TRBV4-2 to TRBJ2-3; a weak D match, TRBD1 (6 bases). This CDR3 comprises 16 residues. Germline-derived CDR1 and CDR2 are LGHNA and YNFKEQ. The CDR3 nucleotides read TGTGTCAGCAACCCCCTCCGACAGGACCGCACAGATACGCAGTATTTT. It specifies CVSNPLRQDRTDTQYF.

In its sample, this clone was seen once. V gene TRBV19 combines with J gene TRBJ2-1; 10 bases line up with TRBD1. The germline V gene has CDR1 LNHDA and CDR2 SQIVND (reference sequence). The CDR3 runs to 17 residues. V shed 2 bases, J shed 4 bases, and the junction held 8 bases outside the gene matches. CDR3 nucleotides: TGTGCCAGTAGTATAAGGGAGGACAGGGGGACTTACAATGAGCAGTTCTTC. It codes for CASSIREDRGTYNEQFF.

This clone was recorded only once. This chain joins TRBV28 and TRBJ2-3; 8 nucleotides line up with TRBD1. CDR3 length: 16 amino acids. Per germline, CDR1 MDHEN and CDR2 SYDVKM. J lost 4 bases, V lost 2 bases, and 8 bases had no gene match. In nucleotides, the CDR3 is TGTGCCAGCAGTTTACCAGGGGGCGGTATGGCAGATACGCAGTATTTT. It yields the protein CASSLPGGGMADTQYF. The full variable domain, rest sourced from reference TRBV28 and TRBJ2-3, is DVKVTQSSRYLVKRTGEKVFLECVQDMDHENMFWYRQDPGLGLRLIYFSYDVKMKEKGDIPEGYSVSREKKERFSLILESASTNQTSMYLCASSLPGGGMADTQYFGPGTRLTVL.

The chain combines TRBV7-2 with TRBJ2-7, with TRBD2 matching over 10 bases. Per the germline V gene, CDR1 is SGHTA and CDR2 is FQGNSA. With 0 bases clipped from V and 2 bases from J, the junction kept 7 bases outside the gene matches. The CDR3 is made up of 17 amino acids. In nucleotides, the CDR3 is TGTGCCAGCAGCTTAGCGCCCCTCGGGACTAGCGCCTACGAGCAGTACTTC. It yields the protein CASSLAPLGTSAYEQYF.

This chain connects TRBV6-5 to TRBJ2-7; 8 bases match TRBD1. V shed 0 bases and J 7 bases; nucleotides not matched to a gene: 2. This CDR3 region has 13 residues. Germline V gene lookup returns CDR1 MNHEY and CDR2 SVGAGI. CDR3: CASSYSDREEQYF. The CDR3 DNA is TGTGCCAGCAGTTACTCGGACAGGGAAGAGCAGTACTTC.

The chain employs TRBV5-8 and TRBJ2-1, with 13 bases that match TRBD2. From germline, CDR1 is SGHTS and CDR2 YDEGEE. V lost 4 bases and J lost 0; bases outside the gene matches: 4. This CDR3 is built from 17 residues. CDR3 residues: CASSHGTSGNSYNEQFF. DNA for the CDR3: TGTGCCAGCAGCCATGGGACTAGCGGGAACTCCTACAATGAGCAGTTCTTC.

The rearrangement joins TRBV7-9 to TRBJ1-4, with D possibly being TRBD1 (5 bases). Germline V gene data show CDR1 as SEHNR and CDR2 as FQNEAQ (reference sequence). V was clipped by 6 bases and J by 8 bases, with 10 bases between them. The CDR3 totals 12 residues. As DNA, the CDR3 is TGTGCCAGCAGTCAGGGAAGGGAAAAACTGTTTTTT. This translates into CASSQGREKLFF.